These 30 T cell receptor beta chains came from one sample sequenced in a study of tumor and adjacent non-tumor tissue in lung cancer. The library came from three nested PCR rounds adapted from ARM-PCR protocols. In TCRdb, the multiplex PCR reads were re-called with MiXCR into one record per CDR3 protein. The sample includes fewer than 120,000 distinct CDR3 sequences, approximately 87% seen only once; the top ten take 20% to 25%. No cell sorting was done before RNA was extracted from the tissue. The specimen was lung tumor tissue. Receptors were obtained from a man in his 70s with non-small cell lung cancer.

This clonotype occurred once. V gene TRBV20-1 combines with J gene TRBJ1-6; tentative D call: TRBD1 (6 bases). The V end lost 5 bases, the J end lost 6 bases, and 20 bases lay between the germline ends. Per germline, CDR1 DFQATT and CDR2 SNEGSKA (reference sequence). The CDR3 runs 16 residues. The chain's CDR3 is CSAGARQEISNSPLHF. DNA for the CDR3: TGCAGTGCTGGAGCGCGACAGGAAATTAGTAATTCACCCCTCCACTTT.

To note about this clonotype: One junction end does not reproduce the germline sequence, and a read error may be involved. The genes are TRBV10-2 and TRBJ1-5; 8 bases line up with TRBD1. Germline CDR1 and CDR2: WSHSY and SAAADI. The CDR3 runs 16 residues. CDR3 sequence reads: CARKTDRGRNNQSQHF. CDR3 nucleotides: TGCGCCAGGAAAACCGACAGGGGTCGTAACAATCAGTCCCAGCATTTT.

This chain joins TRBV29-1 and TRBJ2-1, with 8 bases that match TRBD2. J lost 12 bases, V lost 2 bases, and 15 bases had no gene match. CDR1 and CDR2 from the germline V gene are SQVTM and ANQGSEA. The CDR3 spans 15 residues. DNA of the CDR3: TGCAGCGTTGAATCCCCTAACGGGAGGGCCCTTGGGCAGTTCTTC. It encodes CSVESPNGRALGQFF.

Note on this clonotype: Compared with germline, one end of the junction differs, possibly owing to a read error. The chain recombines TRBV11-2 with TRBJ1-1; no definite D call. The germline V gene encodes CDR1 SGHAT and CDR2 FQNNGV. CDR3 length: 15 residues. CDR3 region: CTSSFTNSRDTEAFF. CDR3 sequence (DNA): TGTACCAGCAGCTTCACCAATTCAAGGGACACTGAAGCTTTCTTT.

Comments on this clonotype: The CDR3 end shows no conserved phenylalanine or tryptophan, and so a read error is likely. V usage is TRBV20-1 and J usage is TRBJ1-1, with TRBD1 matching over 7 bases. V lost 6 bases to trimming and J lost 2 bases; unmatched junction nucleotides: 6. Germline CDR1 reads DFQATT; CDR2 reads SNEGSKA (reference sequence). The CDR3 covers 13 residues. This chain's CDR3 is CSAPGQNNTEAFL. The DNA for the CDR3 is TGCAGTGCACCGGGACAGAATAACACTGAAGCTTTCTTA.

On this clonotype itself: The junction and the germline gene differ at one end; a read error may be behind it. The rearrangement links TRBV4-1 to TRBJ1-5; no reliable D call. The CDR3 consists of 15 residues. Germline CDR1 and CDR2: MGHRA and YSYEKL. CDR3 region: CASSQGPRANQPQHF. The CDR3 DNA sequence: TGTGCCAGTAGCCAAGGACCCCGTGCCAATCAGCCCCAGCATTTT.

The rearrangement uses TRBV29-1 and TRBJ1-1; 8 nucleotides match TRBD1. J lost 11 bases, V lost 7 bases, and 18 bases had no gene match. The CDR3 consists of 14 residues. Germline assignment: CDR1 SQVTM and CDR2 ANQGSEA. The CDR3, as DNA: TGCAGCGCCTTCGGACAGGGAACTAAAACTGCCGCTTTCTTT. Translating gives CSAFGQGTKTAAFF.

The V and J genes are TRBV11-2 and TRBJ1-4, with TRBD1 as a possible D gene (6 bases). Trimming removed 5 bases from V and 10 bases from J, with 20 bases in between. The CDR3 consists of 15 residues. Germline CDR1 SGHAT, CDR2 FQNNGV. CDR3 amino acids: CASSRSGTNTGKLFF. CDR3 in DNA: TGTGCCAGCAGCAGAAGTGGGACAAATACTGGAAAACTGTTTTTT. The full variable domain, its missing parts supplied by reference TRBV11-2 and TRBJ1-4, is EAGVAQSPRYKIIEKRQSVAFWCNPISGHATLYWYQQILGQGPKLLIQFQNNGVVDDSQLPKDRFSAERLKGVDSTLKIQPAKLEDSAVYLCASSRSGTNTGKLFFGSGTQLSVL.

This chain joins TRBV29-1 and TRBJ2-1; D is unclear. The CDR3 totals 12 residues. Trimming shortened V by 2 bases and J by 9 bases, and 11 bases separated the two germline ends. The V gene's germline CDR1 is SQVTM and CDR2 ANQGSEA. The CDR3 coding sequence is TGCAGCGTTGAAATAGCTATGGGTGAGCAGTTCTTC. This sequence encodes CSVEIAMGEQFF.

Comment on this clonotype: The junction differs from germline at one of its ends, possibly a read error. The chain uses TRBV11-3 and TRBJ2-1, with D perhaps assigned TRBD1 or TRBD2 (6 bases each). CDR1 and CDR2 from the germline V gene are SGHNT and YENEEA. There are 16 residues in the CDR3. CDR3 DNA sequence: TGTGCCAGCATCTTAGACCCCATGGGGGGCAGGGGTGAGCAGTTCTTC. Translation: CASILDPMGGRGEQFF.

This clonotype was counted at least ten times. The rearrangement joins TRBV28 to TRBJ1-3; D not resolved. Trimming took 5 bases from V and 0 from J, leaving 8 bases between them. The germline V gene has CDR1 MDHEN and CDR2 SYDVKM. The CDR3 loop spans 14 amino acids. The DNA of the CDR3 is TGTGCCAGCAGTCGACTGAGCTCTGGAAACACCATATATTTT. Protein: CASSRLSSGNTIYF.

Concerning this clonotype: This clone may be a read error of a much larger clone one base away. The CDR3 sequence: CSATLGTNGRQYF. The DNA for the CDR3 is TGCAGTGCTACACTAGGGACTAACGGGAGGCAGTACTTC. The rearrangement joins TRBV20-1 to TRBJ2-7, with TRBD2 matching over 7 bases. With 4 bases clipped from V and 9 bases from J, the junction kept 12 bases outside the gene matches. This CDR3 is 13 amino acids long. Germline V gene data show CDR1 as DFQATT and CDR2 as SNEGSKA (reference sequence).

This clonotype appeared a few times. A read error may account for a junction end that differs from germline. The rearrangement uses TRBV4-3 and TRBJ2-1; perhaps TRBD2 as D (6 bases). The V gene's germline CDR1 is LGHNA and CDR2 YSLEER. CDR3 length: 17 amino acids. The CDR3, as DNA: TGCGCTAGCAGCCGAGACCCAGCGGGTGCTGAATACAATGAGCAGTTCTTC. Translated, it gives CASSRDPAGAEYNEQFF.

With respect to this clonotype: Here the CDR3 omits its conserved ending phenylalanine or tryptophan, so a read error is the likely source. V usage is TRBV6-1 and J usage is TRBJ1-1, with TRBD1 matching 7 bases. Unmatched junction bases numbered 14, after V lost 7 bases and J lost 6 bases. CDR1 is MNHNS and CDR2 is SASEGT in the germline V gene. CDR3 length equals 15 residues. CDR3 nucleotides: TGTGCCAGCACCCAATTGGGACAGAGTCGTTCTGAAGCTTTCTCT. It codes for CASTQLGQSRSEAFS.

CDR3 bases: TGTGCCAGCAGTTACTCTAAGGCAGGGGGCATCGGCGGCGATACGCAGTATTTT. It specifies CASSYSKAGGIGGDTQYF. This chain links TRBV6-2 or TRBV6-3 with TRBJ2-3; 8 nucleotides match TRBD1. CDR1 MNHEY and CDR2 SVGEGT come from the germline V gene. Trimming cost V 0 bases and J 6 bases; bases outside gene matches: 14. The CDR3 spans 18 residues.

This clonotype appeared a single time. The conserved closing phenylalanine or tryptophan is absent in this CDR3, likely reflecting a read error. The chain has TRBV10-3 and TRBJ2-3, with D possibly TRBD1 on 5 matching bases. The germline V and J ends were trimmed by 2 bases and 0 bases, with 9 bases remaining between them. Germline V gives CDR1 ENHRY, CDR2 SYGVKD. The CDR3 loop spans 15 amino acids. The CDR3: CAISETGTSTDTQYL. The CDR3, as DNA: TGTGCCATCAGTGAGACAGGAACTAGCACAGATACGCAGTATCTT.

This sequence joins TRBV11-2 and TRBJ2-2; tentative D call: TRBD2 (6 bases). Germline assignment: CDR1 SGHAT and CDR2 FQNNGV. V lost 5 bases and J lost 9, with 19 bases in between. The CDR3 consists of 15 residues. This CDR3 is CASSPLTGGTWELFF. The CDR3, as DNA: TGTGCCAGCAGCCCCCTAACTGGGGGGACCTGGGAGCTGTTTTTT.

The V and J genes are TRBV19 and TRBJ2-1; tentatively, D is TRBD1 (5 bases). The CDR3 is made up of 15 amino acids. V was trimmed by 4 bases and J by 4 bases, leaving 14 bases between them. Per germline, CDR1 LNHDA and CDR2 SQIVND (reference sequence). CDR3 region: CASSSRVTAYNEQFF. Here the CDR3 DNA reads TGTGCCAGTAGTAGCAGGGTGACAGCATACAATGAGCAGTTCTTC.

A remark on this clonotype: Relative to the germline gene, one junction end is altered; a read error may explain this. The J gene is TRBJ1-5, the V gene TRBV20-1; D possibly corresponds to TRBD1 (5 bases). The CDR3 loop spans 15 amino acids. Germline CDR1 DFQATT, CDR2 SNEGSKA (reference sequence). CDR3 in DNA: TGCACTGCTAGCCAAACCCAAGGGGGCAATCAGCCCCAGCATTTT. Translating it yields CTASQTQGGNQPQHF.

Note on this clonotype: Germline is not matched at one junction end, which may reflect a read error. CDR3 nucleotide sequence: TGCTCCAGCACCCAAGACGGGACTAGCGGGAGAGGGGAGCTGTTTTTT. This gives the protein CSSTQDGTSGRGELFF. The chain combines TRBV4-3 with TRBJ2-2; 14 bases fit TRBD2. There are 16 residues in the CDR3. Germline V gene lookup returns CDR1 LGHNA and CDR2 YSLEER.

In its sample, this clonotype was seen once. The chain has TRBV6-5 and TRBJ1-2; D gene ambiguous. CDR1 is MNHEY, CDR2 SVGAGI, per germline. V was pared by 3 bases and J by 10 bases, with 15 bases between. CDR3 length: 13 amino acids. CDR3 region: CASSYSGRLDYTF. For the CDR3, the DNA is TGTGCCAGCAGTTATTCTGGGCGATTGGACTACACCTTC.

Comment on this clonotype: The junction does not match germline at one end; this may be a read error. The gene calls are TRBV9 and TRBJ2-3; D may match TRBD1 or TRBD2 (5 bases each). Germline V gene data show CDR1 as SGDLS and CDR2 as YYNGEE. This CDR3 has 15 amino acids. This chain's CDR3 is CASSVGEGPGDTRYF. The DNA for the CDR3 is TGCGCCAGCAGCGTAGGTGAGGGGCCCGGAGATACGCGGTATTTT.

As concerns this clonotype: Germline and junction disagree at one end, which may indicate a read error. This chain uses TRBV12-3 or TRBV12-4 with TRBJ2-3; a weak D match, TRBD2 (7 bases). This CDR3 comprises 15 residues. In nucleotides, the CDR3 is TGTGCCGGCAGTTTGGGGGACGGGGGGCCAGATATGCAGTATTTT. It specifies CAGSLGDGGPDMQYF.

A note on this clonotype: At one end the junction does not follow the germline gene, possibly because of a read error. The CDR3 DNA reads TGTACCCGGATCCACTCAGCCGATTCCTCCTATGACTACACCTTC. Translating gives CTRIHSADSSYDYTF. V and J are TRBV30 and TRBJ1-2; D remains ambiguous. This CDR3 region has 15 residues. Germline V gives CDR1 GTSNPN, CDR2 SVGIG (reference sequence).

Points on this clonotype: A read error may produce the germline difference seen at one junction end. The chain couples TRBV6-5 to TRBJ1-1, with 9 bases that match TRBD1. The CDR3 length is 13 residues. Germline loops: CDR1 MNHEY, CDR2 SVGAGI. The CDR3 reads CAGSGTGNIEAFF. Written as DNA, the CDR3 is TGTGCCGGCAGTGGGACAGGGAACATTGAAGCTTTCTTT.

Regarding this clonotype: Germline is not matched at one junction end, which may reflect a read error. This rearrangement joins TRBV6-1 to TRBJ2-2; D is possibly TRBD2 (6 bases). The CDR3 is 17 residues long. CDR1 is MNHNS, CDR2 SASEGT, per germline. This CDR3 is CVSRKEGPFTYTGELFF. In DNA, the CDR3 is TGTGTCAGCAGGAAGGAGGGACCGTTTACATACACCGGGGAGCTGTTTTTT.

The V call is TRBV6-6, the J call TRBJ2-3, with TRBD2 matching 9 bases. The length of the CDR3 is 15 residues. The J segment lost 11 bases and the V segment lost 2 bases, leaving 11 bases of the junction unmatched. Per the germline V gene, CDR1 is MNHNY and CDR2 is SVGAGI (reference sequence). The CDR3 DNA reads TGTGCCAGCAGTTACGTCGCGGGAGGGACATATAGGCAGTATTTT. Its protein is CASSYVAGGTYRQYF.

Concerning this clonotype itself: Its ends do not fully match the called genes, so a read error is possible. CDR3 bases: TGTGCCAGCAGTGGTACTAGCGGGGCTAGGGCCCAAGAGACCCAGCACTTC. It translates to CASSGTSGARAQETQHF. This sequence joins TRBV6-5 and TRBJ2-5; 10 nucleotides align to TRBD2. Germline CDR1 and CDR2: MNHEY and SVGAGI. There are 17 residues in the CDR3.

A word on this clonotype: Sequence at one end of the junction differs from germline and may be a read error. The CDR3 reads CASSYSMENELFF. The CDR3 DNA is TGTGCCAGCAGTTACTCAATGGAGAATGAGCTGTTCTTC. The chain joins TRBV6-2 or TRBV6-3 to TRBJ2-1; unclear D gene. CDR3 length equals 13 residues. Looked up from germline, CDR1 is MNHEY and CDR2 is SVGEGT.

Details on this clonotype: Its ends do not fully match the called genes, so a read error is possible. The genes are TRBV10-1 and TRBJ2-3; 10 positions match TRBD1. Looked up from germline, CDR1 is WNHNN and CDR2 is SYGVQD (reference sequence). CDR3 length: 14 residues. The CDR3: CANRRDRGSDTQYF. The CDR3 region has the DNA TGTGCCAACAGGAGGGACAGGGGTTCGGATACGCAGTATTTT.